This T cell receptor beta chain stems from a study of blood T cell repertoires in COVID-19. Across the study: From the United States, Italy and Spain came samples of acute and convalescent COVID-19. Sources were T cells, B-cell-depleted T cells, or PBMCs; the material itself was cDNA or gDNA.

This CDR3 has 14 amino acids. Germline assignment: CDR1 LNHDA and CDR2 SQIVND (reference sequence). V gave up 6 bases and J gave up 1 base; unmatched junction bases: 4. Per the authors' pipeline: It was from reference gene primer amplification that nucleated cell counts were estimated. Sequenced by immunoSEQ multiplex PCR; TCRdb stores in-frame clones only, minus some. For V, J and clone size, that table is used; D and trimming come from the DNA. The sample lists 200,000 to 250,000 clones; less than 85% were seen once. This clonotype was sampled from a woman older than 75 with acute or convalescent COVID-19. This chain connects TRBV19 to TRBJ2-3; 7 positions agree with TRBD1. The sample was peripheral blood. CDR3 protein: CASRHRGGTDTQYF. In DNA form, the CDR3 reads TGTGCCAGTAGACACAGGGGTGGCACAGATACGCAGTATTTT. The full variable domain, completed using reference TRBV19 and TRBJ2-3, is DGGITQSPKYLFRKEGQNVTLSCEQNLNHDAMYWYRQDPGQGLRLIYYSQIVNDFQKGDIAEGYSVSREKKESFPLTVTSAQKNPTAFYLCASRHRGGTDTQYFGPGTRLTVL.